What follows are 24 T cell receptor beta chains derived from one specimen sequenced in a study of shared clonotypes between healthy human individuals. Using immunoSEQ multiplex PCR, the repertoire was profiled, and TCRdb retains in-frame clones only, with some absent. The sample holds approximately 2.5 million clones; more than 90% are singletons and the top ten take 0.11% to 0.15%. Material: naive CD4+ T cells sorted from blood. Subset of the sample: CD45RA+ positively selected. Receptors originate from a man aged 18 to 30 in good health.

CDR3 in amino acids: CASSLEAGPIRGAFF. The CDR3, as DNA: TGCGCCAGCAGCTTAGAGGCAGGCCCCATTCGGGGAGCTTTCTTT. J is TRBJ1-1 and V is TRBV5-1, with unresolved D. In germline, CDR1 is SGHRS, CDR2 YFSETQ. V was shortened by 2 bases and J by 10 bases, with 21 bases between the two germline ends. The CDR3 has 15 residues.

V gene TRBV5-5 combines with J gene TRBJ2-7; TRBD1 agrees at 7 bases. The CDR3 consists of 15 residues. Germline values: CDR1 SGHKS, CDR2 YYEKEE (reference sequence). J was trimmed by 2 bases and V by 4 bases; bases with no gene match: 9. DNA of the CDR3: TGTGCCAGCAGCCCTGACAGGGTATCACCCTACGAGCAGTACTTC. Its translation is CASSPDRVSPYEQYF.

The CDR3 coding sequence is TGTGCCACCAACCTGGACGGAGGTTATAATTCACCCCTCCACTTT. Its translation is CATNLDGGYNSPLHF. This sequence joins TRBV10-3 and TRBJ1-6; D remains unclear. CDR3 size: 15 residues. Germline lookup yields CDR1 ENHRY and CDR2 SYGVKD. The germline V and J ends were trimmed by 10 bases and 4 bases, with 17 bases remaining between them.

The CDR3 nucleotides are TGCGCCAGCAGTGAATCACAGACTTCTAATCAGCCCCAGCATTTT. Its translation is CASSESQTSNQPQHF. The J gene is TRBJ1-5, the V gene TRBV10-2; D uncertain. The CDR3 is 15 amino acids. The V end lost 3 bases, the J end lost 4 bases, and 13 bases lay between the germline ends. Germline V gene data show CDR1 as WSHSY and CDR2 as SAAADI.

The chain couples TRBV15 to TRBJ2-3, with 7 bases identical to TRBD2. CDR3 length: 16 residues. V lost 5 bases, J lost 0 bases, and 8 bases stayed unmatched. CDR1 and CDR2 (germline): LNHNV, YYDKDF (reference sequence). The CDR3 DNA is TGTGCCACCAGCTCGCGACTAGCCCTCAGCACAGATACGCAGTATTTT. Its protein is CATSSRLALSTDTQYF. The full variable domain, with the rest looked up from reference TRBV15 and TRBJ2-3, is DAMVIQNPRYQVTQFGKPVTLSCSQTLNHNVMYWYQQKSSQAPKLLFHYYDKDFNNEADTPDNFQSRRPNTSFCFLDIRSPGLGDTAMYLCATSSRLALSTDTQYFGPGTRLTVL.

V usage is TRBV2 and J usage is TRBJ2-5; D possibly corresponds to TRBD2 (5 bases). The CDR3 extends over 14 amino acids. Germline values: CDR1 SNHLY, CDR2 FYNNEI. V gave up 4 bases and J gave up 5 bases, with 14 bases separating them. The DNA for the CDR3 is TGTGCCAGCAGTGGCGGGCGAAGAGAGGAGACCCAGTACTTC. It specifies CASSGGRREETQYF.

The rearrangement links TRBV28 to TRBJ2-1, with 7 nucleotides matching TRBD2. Germline CDR1 reads MDHEN; CDR2 reads SYDVKM. After removal of 5 bases from V and 3 bases from J, the junction contained 19 bases not matched to a gene. This CDR3 is 19 amino acids long. CDR3 loop: CASSGQLARTQRGYNEQFF. The DNA for the CDR3 is TGTGCCAGCAGTGGACAACTCGCAAGGACCCAGCGGGGCTACAATGAGCAGTTCTTC.

V is TRBV18 and J is TRBJ2-3; no clear D gene. V lost 0 bases to trimming and J lost 2 bases, with 6 bases between them. In germline, CDR1 is KGHSH, CDR2 LQKENI. The CDR3 contains 14 residues. This chain's CDR3 is CASSPPWHTDTQYF. The CDR3 region has the DNA TGTGCCAGCTCACCACCGTGGCACACAGATACGCAGTATTTT.

This chain uses TRBV25-1 with TRBJ1-1; D gene ambiguous. The V end was cut by 4 bases, the J end by 1 base, with 10 bases between. CDR1 is MGHDK and CDR2 is SYGVNS in the germline V gene. This CDR3 region has 14 residues. CDR3 DNA sequence: TGTGCCAGCAGTGTACTCGGCAGGAACACTGAAGCTTTCTTT. Translation: CASSVLGRNTEAFF.

This chain links TRBV19 with TRBJ1-6, with D perhaps TRBD1 (5 bases). The V end was cut by 5 bases, the J end by 5 bases, with 13 bases between. The CDR3 is made up of 15 amino acids. Germline V gives CDR1 LNHDA, CDR2 SQIVND (reference sequence). For the CDR3, the DNA is TGTGCCAGTAGTCGCGGGGGTCCGGATAATTCACCCCTCCACTTT. The encoded protein is CASSRGGPDNSPLHF. Complete variable domain (other parts from reference TRBV19 and TRBJ1-6): DGGITQSPKYLFRKEGQNVTLSCEQNLNHDAMYWYRQDPGQGLRLIYYSQIVNDFQKGDIAEGYSVSREKKESFPLTVTSAQKNPTAFYLCASSRGGPDNSPLHFGNGTRLTVT.

The rearrangement joins TRBV25-1 to TRBJ2-1; TRBD2 matches at 7 bases. The CDR3 contains 15 residues. Germline-derived CDR1 and CDR2 are MGHDK and SYGVNS. J was trimmed by 9 bases and V by 3 bases; bases with no gene match: 11. CDR3 coding DNA: TGTGCCAGCAGTGACCCTGGACTAGGGTCTTTTGAGCAGTTCTTC. As protein: CASSDPGLGSFEQFF.

CDR3: CASSKGQLVSGEQFF. The CDR3 DNA reads as TGTGCCAGCAGTAAGGGCCAACTAGTGAGCGGTGAGCAGTTCTTC. The V gene is TRBV2, the J gene TRBJ2-1, with D perhaps TRBD2 (5 bases). CDR3 size: 15 residues. Germline CDR1 reads SNHLY; CDR2 reads FYNNEI. V lost 5 bases, J lost 9 bases, and 20 bases lay in between.

The gene calls are TRBV30 and TRBJ2-5; D uncertain. Trimming pared 3 bases from V and 5 bases from J, leaving 10 bases between. Germline V gene lookup returns CDR1 GTSNPN and CDR2 SVGIG (reference sequence). CDR3 length: 12 amino acids. Here the CDR3 reads CAWSPFTETQYF. The CDR3 DNA reads as TGTGCCTGGAGCCCATTCACGGAGACCCAGTACTTC.

V and J are TRBV16 and TRBJ2-7, with a possible D match to TRBD1 (7 bases). The CDR3 is 13 residues long. The V gene lost 4 bases and the J gene lost 4 bases, with 11 bases spanning the gap. Germline V gene lookup returns CDR1 KGHSY and CDR2 FQNENV. CDR3 bases: TGTGCCAGCAGCCCCGCAGGGGGGTACGAGCAGTACTTC. It is translated as CASSPAGGYEQYF. Full variable domain (outside the CDR3, taken from reference TRBV16 and TRBJ2-7): GEEVAQTPKHLVRGEGQKAKLYCAPIKGHSYVFWYQQVLKNEFKFLISFQNENVFDETGMPKERFSAKCLPNSPCSLEIQATKLEDSAVYFCASSPAGGYEQYFGPGTRLTVT.

The CDR3: CASSRTIRDEQFF. The CDR3, as DNA: TGTGCCAGCAGTCGGACCATTCGGGATGAGCAGTTCTTC. The V and J genes are TRBV2 and TRBJ2-1; D is ambiguous. This CDR3 has 13 residues. V dropped 5 bases and J dropped 8 bases, with 13 bases sitting between them. Germline V gene lookup returns CDR1 SNHLY and CDR2 FYNNEI.

In regard to this clone: At one boundary the junction diverges from the germline segment, which might be a read error. The rearrangement joins TRBV29-1 to TRBJ2-4, with 11 bases that match TRBD2. Germline CDR1 and CDR2: SQVTM and ANQGSEA. The CDR3 consists of 11 residues. Written as DNA, the CDR3 is TGCAGCGTTTTCTCGGGACTAGCGGTAGACTTC. It yields the protein CSVFSGLAVDF.

With regard to this clone: In the same sample, other DNA sequences code for this CDR3. The chain is built from TRBV5-1 and TRBJ1-3; D is uncertain. The V end lost 5 bases, the J end lost 4 bases, and 7 bases lay between the germline ends. The CDR3 contains 12 residues. The germline V gene encodes CDR1 SGHRS and CDR2 YFSETQ. The CDR3 sequence is CASSSDGNTIYF. CDR3 DNA: TGCGCCAGCAGTTCCGACGGAAACACCATATATTTT.

The CDR3 DNA is TGTGCCAGCAGCGAGAGGGCGCTGCGGATGTTTTTT. This sequence encodes CASSERALRMFF. The chain couples TRBV7-2 to TRBJ2-2; D might be TRBD2 (5 bases). Trimming left V 5 bases short and J 15 bases short, with 16 bases between. Germline assignment: CDR1 SGHTA and CDR2 FQGNSA. This CDR3 contains 12 residues.

Worth noting for this clone: The same CDR3 is also encoded by other DNA sequences in this sample. The V call is TRBV19, the J call TRBJ2-5, with D maybe TRBD2 (6 bases). Germline lookup yields CDR1 LNHDA and CDR2 SQIVND (reference sequence). The length of the CDR3 is 13 residues. The germline V and J ends were trimmed by 3 bases and 4 bases, with 9 bases remaining between them. CDR3 in DNA: TGTGCCAGTAGTATTGAGGGAGGAGAGACCCAGTACTTC. It translates to CASSIEGGETQYF.

The chain carries TRBV19 and TRBJ2-3; 7 nucleotides agree with TRBD1. The V gene end was trimmed by 3 bases and the J gene end by 5 bases; junction bases not matched to a gene: 8. The germline V gene has CDR1 LNHDA and CDR2 SQIVND (reference sequence). There are 15 residues in the CDR3. CDR3 nucleotide sequence: TGTGCCAGTAGTATGGGAGACAGGGTACGAGATACGCAGTATTTT. It translates to CASSMGDRVRDTQYF.

The chain couples TRBV27 to TRBJ2-7; weak D call: TRBD1 (5 bases). Trimming pared 3 bases from V and 2 bases from J, leaving 11 bases between. Germline V gene sequence: CDR1 MNHEY, CDR2 SMNVEV (reference sequence). CDR3 length: 14 amino acids. CDR3: CASSLDTGPYEQYF. CDR3 bases: TGTGCCAGCAGTTTGGACACGGGTCCCTACGAGCAGTACTTC.

This chain joins TRBV10-3 and TRBJ1-4; 9 nucleotides agree with TRBD1. With 0 bases clipped from V and 8 bases from J, the junction kept 10 bases outside the gene matches. This CDR3 is built from 17 residues. Germline loops: CDR1 ENHRY, CDR2 SYGVKD. CDR3: CAISESTGTGSSEKLFF. The CDR3 nucleotides are TGTGCCATCAGTGAGTCGACCGGGACAGGGTCCAGCGAAAAACTGTTTTTT.

The chain couples TRBV6-1 to TRBJ2-1, with 9 nucleotides matching TRBD1. Trimming cost V 6 bases and J 5 bases; bases outside gene matches: 2. Germline CDR1 reads MNHNS; CDR2 reads SASEGT. The CDR3 is 13 residues long. CDR3 sequence reads: CASSGTGNNEQFF. The CDR3 DNA sequence: TGTGCCAGCAGCGGGACAGGGAACAATGAGCAGTTCTTC.

The sample holds one count of this clone. The chain links TRBV28 to TRBJ1-4; tentatively, D is TRBD1 (6 bases). Germline assignment: CDR1 MDHEN and CDR2 SYDVKM. V gave up 1 base and J gave up 5 bases, with 11 bases separating them. This CDR3 is 15 amino acids long. The CDR3 is CASSLLGGGNEKLFF. The CDR3 DNA sequence: TGTGCCAGCAGTTTATTGGGGGGCGGGAATGAAAAACTGTTTTTT.